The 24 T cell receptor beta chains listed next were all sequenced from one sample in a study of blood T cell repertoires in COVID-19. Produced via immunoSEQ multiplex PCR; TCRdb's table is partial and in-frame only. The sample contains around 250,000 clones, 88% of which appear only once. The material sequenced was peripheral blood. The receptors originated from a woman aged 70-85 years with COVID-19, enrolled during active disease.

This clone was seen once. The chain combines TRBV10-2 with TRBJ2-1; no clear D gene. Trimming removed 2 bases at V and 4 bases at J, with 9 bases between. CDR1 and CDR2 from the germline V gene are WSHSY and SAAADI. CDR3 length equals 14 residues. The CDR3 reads CASSEGALYNEQFF. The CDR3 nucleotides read TGCGCCAGCAGTGAGGGAGCCCTATACAATGAGCAGTTCTTC.

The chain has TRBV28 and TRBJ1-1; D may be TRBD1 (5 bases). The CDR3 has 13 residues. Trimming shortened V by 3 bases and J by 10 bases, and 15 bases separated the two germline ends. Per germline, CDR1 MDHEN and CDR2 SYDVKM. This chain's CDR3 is CASSLRGLPGAFF. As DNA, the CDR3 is TGTGCCAGCAGTTTGCGGGGCCTGCCTGGAGCTTTCTTT.

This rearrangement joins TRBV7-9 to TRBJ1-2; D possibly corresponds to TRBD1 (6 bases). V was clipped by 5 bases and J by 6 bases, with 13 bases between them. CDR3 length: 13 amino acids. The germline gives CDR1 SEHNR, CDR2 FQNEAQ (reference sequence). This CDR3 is CASSLGTKDGYTF. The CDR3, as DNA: TGTGCCAGCAGCCTAGGGACAAAGGATGGCTACACCTTC.

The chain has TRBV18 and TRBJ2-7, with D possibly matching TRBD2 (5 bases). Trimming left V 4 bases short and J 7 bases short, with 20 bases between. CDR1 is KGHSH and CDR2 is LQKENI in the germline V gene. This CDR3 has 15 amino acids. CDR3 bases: TGTGCCAGCTCACGACTAACAGCCGATACGGGTGAGCAGTACTTC. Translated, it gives CASSRLTADTGEQYF.

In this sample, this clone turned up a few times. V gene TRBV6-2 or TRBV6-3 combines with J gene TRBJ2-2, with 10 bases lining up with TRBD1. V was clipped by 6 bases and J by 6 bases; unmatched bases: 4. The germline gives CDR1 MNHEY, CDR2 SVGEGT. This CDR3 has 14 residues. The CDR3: CASSPGQGAGELFF. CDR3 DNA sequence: TGTGCCAGCAGCCCCGGACAGGGGGCCGGGGAGCTGTTTTTT.

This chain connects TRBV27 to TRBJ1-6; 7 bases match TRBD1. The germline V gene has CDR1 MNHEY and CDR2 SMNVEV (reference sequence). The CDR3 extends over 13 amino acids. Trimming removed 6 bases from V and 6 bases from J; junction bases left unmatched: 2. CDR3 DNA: TGTGCCAGCAGGGACAGGTTTAATTCACCCCTCCACTTT. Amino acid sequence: CASRDRFNSPLHF.

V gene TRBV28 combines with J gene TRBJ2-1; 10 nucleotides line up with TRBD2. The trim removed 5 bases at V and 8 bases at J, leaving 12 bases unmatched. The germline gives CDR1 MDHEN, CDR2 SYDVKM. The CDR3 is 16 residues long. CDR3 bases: TGTGCCAGCAGTCAGTTAACTAGCGGGGACAACGATGAGCAGTTCTTC. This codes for CASSQLTSGDNDEQFF.

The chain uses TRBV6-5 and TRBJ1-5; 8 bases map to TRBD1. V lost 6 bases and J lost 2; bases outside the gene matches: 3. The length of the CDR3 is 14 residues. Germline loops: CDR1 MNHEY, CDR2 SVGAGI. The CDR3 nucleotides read TGTGCCAGCAGAACGACAGGGGGCAATCAGCCCCAGCATTTT. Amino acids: CASRTTGGNQPQHF.

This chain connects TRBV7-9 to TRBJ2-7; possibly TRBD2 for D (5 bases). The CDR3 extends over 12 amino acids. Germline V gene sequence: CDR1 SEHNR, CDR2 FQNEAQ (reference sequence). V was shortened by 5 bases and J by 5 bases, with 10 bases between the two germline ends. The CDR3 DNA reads TGTGCCAGCAGCGGAGAGGGCGACGAGCAGTACTTC. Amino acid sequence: CASSGEGDEQYF.

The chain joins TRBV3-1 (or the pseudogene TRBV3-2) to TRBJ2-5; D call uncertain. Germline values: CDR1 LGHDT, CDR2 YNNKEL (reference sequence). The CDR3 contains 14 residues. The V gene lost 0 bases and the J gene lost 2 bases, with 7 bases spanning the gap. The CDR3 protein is CASSQDTAQETQYF. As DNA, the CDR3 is TGTGCCAGCAGCCAAGATACAGCTCAAGAGACCCAGTACTTC.

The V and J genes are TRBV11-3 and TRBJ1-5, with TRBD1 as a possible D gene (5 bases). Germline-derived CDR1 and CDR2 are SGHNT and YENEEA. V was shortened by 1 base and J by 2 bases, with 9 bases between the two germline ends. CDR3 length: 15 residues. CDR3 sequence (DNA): TGTGCCAGCAGCTTAGGGGGGGGTCGCAATCAGCCCCAGCATTTT. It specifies CASSLGGGRNQPQHF.

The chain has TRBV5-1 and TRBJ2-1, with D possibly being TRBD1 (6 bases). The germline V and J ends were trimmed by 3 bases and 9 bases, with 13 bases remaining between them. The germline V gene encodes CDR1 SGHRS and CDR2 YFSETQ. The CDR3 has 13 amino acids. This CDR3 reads CASSYIQGGEQFF. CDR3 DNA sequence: TGCGCCAGCAGCTATATACAGGGCGGTGAGCAGTTCTTC.

CDR3: CASSPLAGGITDTQYF. For the CDR3, the DNA is TGTGCCAGCTCACCACTAGCGGGAGGGATCACAGATACGCAGTATTTT. V and J are TRBV18 and TRBJ2-3; 11 bases agree with TRBD2. The CDR3 spans 16 residues. CDR1 KGHSH and CDR2 LQKENI come from the germline V gene. V gave up 1 base and J gave up 2 bases; unmatched junction bases: 2.

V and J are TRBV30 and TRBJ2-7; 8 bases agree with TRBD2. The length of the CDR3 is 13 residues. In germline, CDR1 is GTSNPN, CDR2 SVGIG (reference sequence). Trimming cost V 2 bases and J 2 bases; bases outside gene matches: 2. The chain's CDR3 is CAWSRLAPYEQYF. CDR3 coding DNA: TGTGCCTGGAGTCGACTAGCGCCCTACGAGCAGTACTTC.

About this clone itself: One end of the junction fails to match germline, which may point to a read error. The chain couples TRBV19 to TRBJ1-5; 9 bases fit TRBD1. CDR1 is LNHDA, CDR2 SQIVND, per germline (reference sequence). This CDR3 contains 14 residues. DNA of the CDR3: TGTGCCAGTAGTGTAGAGACAGGGGGTCAGCCCCAGCATTTT. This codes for CASSVETGGQPQHF. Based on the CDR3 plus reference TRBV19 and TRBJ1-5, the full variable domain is DGGITQSPKYLFRKEGQNVTLSCEQNLNHDAMYWYRQDPGQGLRLIYYSQIVNDFQKGDIAEGYSVSREKKESFPLTVTSAQKNPTAFYLCASSVETGGQPQHFGDGTRLSIL.

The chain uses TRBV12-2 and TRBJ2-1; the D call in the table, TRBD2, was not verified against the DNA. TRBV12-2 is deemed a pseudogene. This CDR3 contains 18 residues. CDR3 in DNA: TGTGCAAGTCGCTCCTTGTCGGATAAACTAGCGGACTACAATGAGCAGTTCTTC. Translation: CASRSLSDKLADYNEQFF.

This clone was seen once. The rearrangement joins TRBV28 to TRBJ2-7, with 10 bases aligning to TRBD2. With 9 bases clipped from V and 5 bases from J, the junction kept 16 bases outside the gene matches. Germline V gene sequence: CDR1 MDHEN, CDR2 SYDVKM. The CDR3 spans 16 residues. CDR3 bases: TGTGCCAGTCACACCATTCTAGCGGGAGTTCAGCACGAGCAGTACTTC. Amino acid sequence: CASHTILAGVQHEQYF.

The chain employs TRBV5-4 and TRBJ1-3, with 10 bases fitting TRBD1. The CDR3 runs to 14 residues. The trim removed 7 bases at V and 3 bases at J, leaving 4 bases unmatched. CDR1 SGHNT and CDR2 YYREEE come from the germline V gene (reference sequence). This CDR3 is CASRGQGDGNTIYF. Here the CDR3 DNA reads TGTGCCAGCCGCGGACAGGGGGATGGAAACACCATATATTTT.

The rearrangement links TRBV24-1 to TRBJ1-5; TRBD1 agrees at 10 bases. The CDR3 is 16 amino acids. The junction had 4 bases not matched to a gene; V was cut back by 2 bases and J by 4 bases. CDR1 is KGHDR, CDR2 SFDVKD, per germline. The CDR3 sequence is CATSDSPGQGNQPQHF. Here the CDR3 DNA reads TGTGCCACCAGTGATTCTCCGGGACAGGGGAATCAGCCCCAGCATTTT.

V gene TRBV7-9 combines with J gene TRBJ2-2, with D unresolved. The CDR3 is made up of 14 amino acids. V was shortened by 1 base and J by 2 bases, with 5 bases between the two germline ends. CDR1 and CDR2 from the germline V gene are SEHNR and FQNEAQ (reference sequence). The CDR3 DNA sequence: TGTGCCAGCAGCTTAGAAGCCAACACCGGGGAGCTGTTTTTT. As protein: CASSLEANTGELFF. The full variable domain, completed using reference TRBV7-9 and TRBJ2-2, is DTGVSQNPRHKITKRGQNVTFRCDPISEHNRLYWYRQTLGQGPEFLTYFQNEAQLEKSRLLSDRFSAERPKGSFSTLEIQRTEQGDSAMYLCASSLEANTGELFFGEGSRLTVL.

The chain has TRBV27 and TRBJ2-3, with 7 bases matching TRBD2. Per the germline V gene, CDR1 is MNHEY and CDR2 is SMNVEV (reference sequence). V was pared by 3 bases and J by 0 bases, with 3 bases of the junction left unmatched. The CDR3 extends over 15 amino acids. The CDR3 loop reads CASSLGLTSTDTQYF. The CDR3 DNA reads TGTGCCAGCAGTTTGGGACTAACCAGCACAGATACGCAGTATTTT.

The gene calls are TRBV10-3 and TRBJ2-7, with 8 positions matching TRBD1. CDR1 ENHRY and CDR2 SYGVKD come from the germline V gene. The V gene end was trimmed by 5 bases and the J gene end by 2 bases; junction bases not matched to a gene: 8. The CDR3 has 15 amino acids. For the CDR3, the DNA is TGTGCCATCAGTAATCCCGGGACAGGAGCCTACGAGCAGTACTTC. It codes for CAISNPGTGAYEQYF.

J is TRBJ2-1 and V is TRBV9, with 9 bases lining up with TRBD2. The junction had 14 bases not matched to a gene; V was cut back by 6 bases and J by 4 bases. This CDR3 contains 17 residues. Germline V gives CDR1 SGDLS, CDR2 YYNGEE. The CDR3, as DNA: TGTGCCAGCACCCAGGGTAGCGGGAGAGAAGCTTACAATGAGCAGTTCTTC. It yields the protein CASTQGSGREAYNEQFF.

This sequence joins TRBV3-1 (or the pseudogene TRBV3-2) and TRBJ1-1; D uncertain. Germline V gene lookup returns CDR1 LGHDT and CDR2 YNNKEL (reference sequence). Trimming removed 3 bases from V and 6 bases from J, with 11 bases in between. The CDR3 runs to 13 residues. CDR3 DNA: TGTGCCAGCAGCCAGTCCCCTACTCCTGAAGCTTTCTTT. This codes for CASSQSPTPEAFF.